A single sample gave rise to the 27 T cell receptor beta chains below, sequenced in a study of read filtering for tumor transcriptome and immune sequencing. From approximately 430 ng of RNA, a library with molecular barcoded alpha/delta and beta/gamma adaptors was made. TCRdb processed the reads anew with MiXCR; each CDR3 protein has one entry. The profile shows about 57,000 distinct CDR3 sequences, approximately 22% of them singletons. Sequences were obtained from a population of CD138-negative cells sorted from bone marrow. Source of these receptors: a donor at least 40 years old with multiple myeloma.

In this sample, this clonotype turned up many times. This sequence joins TRBV9 and TRBJ2-1, with 7 bases that match TRBD1. CDR1 SGDLS and CDR2 YYNGEE come from the germline V gene. CDR3 length equals 15 residues. After removal of 3 bases from V and 0 bases from J, the junction contained 3 bases not matched to a gene. CDR3 sequence (DNA): TGTGCCAGCAGCGCTACAGGGGTCTCCTACAATGAGCAGTTCTTC. Protein product: CASSATGVSYNEQFF.

The chain is built from TRBV6-1 and TRBJ1-4; the D is unclear. The CDR3 spans 15 residues. Germline V CDR1 and CDR2: MNHNS, SASEGT. V dropped 4 bases and J dropped 7 bases, with 16 bases sitting between them. CDR3 residues: CASSGAEGAGEKLFF. As DNA, the CDR3 is TGTGCCAGCAGTGGGGCGGAGGGCGCCGGTGAAAAACTGTTTTTT.

This clonotype was counted many times. This sequence joins TRBV7-2 and TRBJ2-7, with unresolved D. V lost 3 bases to trimming and J lost 2 bases, with 14 bases between them. The CDR3 covers 15 residues. Per the germline V gene, CDR1 is SGHTA and CDR2 is FQGNSA. CDR3 nucleotide sequence: TGTGCCAGCAGCTTGGGTCTGGGGTCAGCCTACGAGCAGTACTTC. Protein product: CASSLGLGSAYEQYF. The full variable domain, rest sourced from reference TRBV7-2 and TRBJ2-7, is GAGVSQSPSNKVTEKGKDVELRCDPISGHTALYWYRQSLGQGLEFLIYFQGNSAPDKSGLPSDRFSAERTGGSVSTLTIQRTQQEDSAVYLCASSLGLGSAYEQYFGPGTRLTVT.

The CDR3 bases are TGTGCCAGTAGTATATCGAGCGGAAGAGGTACGCAGTATTTT. This sequence encodes CASSISSGRGTQYF. The rearrangement links TRBV19 to TRBJ2-3, with a possible D match to TRBD2 (5 bases). CDR3 size: 14 residues. The V gene lost 2 bases and the J gene lost 8 bases, with 14 bases spanning the gap. Per germline, CDR1 LNHDA and CDR2 SQIVND (reference sequence).

To note about this clonotype: Possible read error: a much larger clone is one base away. The rearrangement uses TRBV3-1 and TRBJ2-2; 8 bases are a match to TRBD1. The germline CDR1 and CDR2 sequences are LGHDT and YNNKEL (reference sequence). Trimming took 6 bases from V and 6 from J; bases not matched to a gene: 12. This CDR3 has 16 residues. CDR3: CASSKPQGADAGELFF. The DNA for the CDR3 is TGTGCCAGCAGTAAACCTCAGGGGGCGGACGCCGGGGAGCTGTTTTTT.

In the case of this clonotype: A much larger clone differs by one base, so this may be a read error. The chain combines TRBV20-1 with TRBJ2-3; possibly TRBD2 for D (5 bases). V was clipped by 3 bases and J by 8 bases, with 18 bases between them. The length of the CDR3 is 14 residues. Germline CDR1 and CDR2: DFQATT and SNEGSKA (reference sequence). CDR3 region: CSARRAVRSGTQYF. DNA for the CDR3: TGCAGTGCTAGGAGGGCGGTTCGGTCTGGTACGCAGTATTTT.

At least ten counts were recorded for this clonotype. The V and J genes are TRBV7-3 and TRBJ2-1, with D possibly being TRBD1 (6 bases). The CDR3 extends over 14 amino acids. CDR1 SGHTA and CDR2 FQGTGA come from the germline V gene. The germline V and J ends were trimmed by 5 bases and 6 bases, with 14 bases remaining between them. CDR3 in amino acids: CASSAQQGTNEQFF. The CDR3 DNA reads TGTGCCAGCAGCGCCCAACAGGGAACCAATGAGCAGTTCTTC.

A remark on this clonotype: A clone one base away is much larger, so this may be a read error. V and J are TRBV5-6 and TRBJ2-7; D might be TRBD2 (6 bases). Germline CDR1 reads SGHDT; CDR2 reads YYEEEE. This CDR3 spans 15 amino acids. V was clipped by 0 bases and J by 5 bases, with 15 bases between them. CDR3 residues: CASSLVGREPHEQYF. The CDR3 DNA follows: TGTGCCAGCAGCTTGGTGGGCCGGGAGCCTCACGAGCAGTACTTC.

This clonotype has a count of ten or more. This sequence joins TRBV19 and TRBJ2-1; TRBD1 is a possible D gene (6 bases). The CDR3 is 14 residues long. Germline assignment: CDR1 LNHDA and CDR2 SQIVND (reference sequence). Trimming removed 3 bases from V and 4 bases from J, with 10 bases in between. CDR3 bases: TGTGCCAGTAGTATTGGGCAGGGGTACAATGAGCAGTTCTTC. This encodes CASSIGQGYNEQFF. The entire variable domain, with the rest obtained from reference TRBV19 and TRBJ2-1, is as follows: DGGITQSPKYLFRKEGQNVTLSCEQNLNHDAMYWYRQDPGQGLRLIYYSQIVNDFQKGDIAEGYSVSREKKESFPLTVTSAQKNPTAFYLCASSIGQGYNEQFFGPGTRLTVL.

There are many counts of this clonotype. The chain has TRBV28 and TRBJ1-2; 8 bases fit TRBD1. Trimming cost V 5 bases and J 7 bases; bases outside gene matches: 9. This CDR3 comprises 14 residues. Germline lookup yields CDR1 MDHEN and CDR2 SYDVKM. In DNA, the CDR3 is TGTGCCAGCAGTGCCGGGCAGGGGGCGCTTGGCTACACCTTC. As protein: CASSAGQGALGYTF.

This clonotype has a count of ten or more. The chain couples TRBV28 to TRBJ2-1; the match to TRBD1 covers 8 bases. The CDR3 contains 16 residues. With 5 bases clipped from V and 5 bases from J, the junction kept 11 bases outside the gene matches. Germline CDR1 is MDHEN and CDR2 is SYDVKM. CDR3 region: CASSGVQGETNNEQFF. Written as DNA, the CDR3 is TGTGCCAGCAGTGGAGTACAGGGGGAGACCAACAATGAGCAGTTCTTC.

This clonotype is judged medium-sized (0.01 to 0.1%). The chain uses TRBV28 and TRBJ2-2; TRBD2 aligns across 10 bases. The CDR3 extends over 20 amino acids. Germline V CDR1 and CDR2: MDHEN, SYDVKM. The V gene end was trimmed by 2 bases and the J gene end by 5 bases; junction bases not matched to a gene: 17. The CDR3 nucleotides read TGTGCCAGCAGTTTAGCCGGGACTAGCGTCTTCTCCGAAGGTACCGGGGAGCTGTTTTTT. As protein: CASSLAGTSVFSEGTGELFF. The full variable domain, its missing parts supplied by reference TRBV28 and TRBJ2-2, is DVKVTQSSRYLVKRTGEKVFLECVQDMDHENMFWYRQDPGLGLRLIYFSYDVKMKEKGDIPEGYSVSREKKERFSLILESASTNQTSMYLCASSLAGTSVFSEGTGELFFGEGSRLTVL.

The V gene is TRBV12-3 or TRBV12-4, the J gene TRBJ2-1; 8 nucleotides line up with TRBD2. Trimming cost V 6 bases and J 4 bases; bases outside gene matches: 5. This CDR3 is built from 14 residues. The CDR3 here is CASRSGSSYNEQFF. The CDR3 nucleotides are TGTGCCAGCAGGAGCGGGAGTAGTTACAATGAGCAGTTCTTC.

The genes are TRBV6-6 and TRBJ1-2; D is unclear. This CDR3 has 12 amino acids. Germline V gene data show CDR1 as MNHNY and CDR2 as SVGAGI (reference sequence). Trimming took 5 bases from V and 1 from J, leaving 5 bases between them. The CDR3 DNA is TGTGCCAGCAGTCCTGATAACTATGGCTACACCTTC. Translation gives CASSPDNYGYTF.

In the case of this clonotype: One junction end disagrees with the germline gene, perhaps due to a read error. V is TRBV9 and J is TRBJ2-5; 11 bases agree with TRBD2. CDR3 length: 17 residues. Germline CDR1 is SGDLS and CDR2 is YYNGEE. CDR3 DNA sequence: TGTGCCAGCAGCCCCTCGGGACTAGCGGCACACCAAGAGACCCAATACTTC. Its protein product is CASSPSGLAAHQETQYF. Complete variable domain (other parts from reference TRBV9 and TRBJ2-5): DSGVTQTPKHLITATGQRVTLRCSPRSGDLSVYWYQQSLDQGLQFLIQYYNGEERAKGNILERFSAQQFPDLHSELNLSSLELGDSALYFCASSPSGLAAHQETQYFGPGTRLLVL.

The table lists this clonotype with many counts. The V call is TRBV5-1, the J call TRBJ2-5; D gene ambiguous. Germline assignment: CDR1 SGHRS and CDR2 YFSETQ. The V end was cut by 4 bases, the J end by 4 bases, with 5 bases between. The CDR3 is made up of 11 amino acids. The CDR3 coding sequence is TGCGCCAGCAGCGCCGGAGAGACCCAGTACTTC. It yields the protein CASSAGETQYF.

In this sample, this clonotype turned up many times. The chain couples TRBV5-1 to TRBJ2-5; 9 nucleotides align to TRBD1. J gave up 5 bases and V 4 bases, and 9 bases lay outside the gene matches. Germline CDR1 and CDR2: SGHRS and YFSETQ. The CDR3 is made up of 15 amino acids. The CDR3 bases are TGCGCCAGCAGCCCCGGCGGGACAGGGCAGGAGACCCAGTACTTC. Translating it yields CASSPGGTGQETQYF.

As for this clonotype: A read error is likely here: a far larger clone is one base away. The rearrangement links TRBV5-6 to TRBJ2-1; 7 bases are shared with TRBD1. Germline values: CDR1 SGHDT, CDR2 YYEEEE. The CDR3 consists of 14 residues. CDR3 nucleotide sequence: TGTGCCAGCAGTTCTTATACAGGGGCCGATGATCAGTTCTTC. Residues: CASSSYTGADDQFF.

This clonotype has more than one count but fewer than ten. The V gene is TRBV5-1, the J gene TRBJ2-2, with TRBD1 matching over 8 bases. CDR3 length: 17 amino acids. V lost 0 bases, J lost 1 base, and 5 bases stayed unmatched. The V gene's germline CDR1 is SGHRS and CDR2 YFSETQ. CDR3: CASSLVIGTGNTGELFF. The CDR3 region has the DNA TGCGCCAGCAGCTTGGTTATTGGGACAGGGAACACCGGGGAGCTGTTTTTT.

This clonotype ranks as medium-sized (0.01 to 0.1%). The chain links TRBV27 to TRBJ2-1; perhaps TRBD1 as D (5 bases). Trimming left V 5 bases short and J 10 bases short, with 15 bases between. The germline gives CDR1 MNHEY, CDR2 SMNVEV (reference sequence). The CDR3 sequence is 13 residues long. As DNA, the CDR3 is TGTGCCAGCAGTATAACAGGCTATATGGAGCAGTTCTTC. This translates into CASSITGYMEQFF.

This clonotype has more than one count but fewer than ten. It may be a read error: a sequence one base away is much more abundant. The chain has TRBV28 and TRBJ2-1; 9 bases agree with TRBD2. The germline gives CDR1 MDHEN, CDR2 SYDVKM. This CDR3 is built from 17 residues. CDR3 loop: CASSSPGAGGPDNEQLF. As DNA, the CDR3 is TGTGCCAGCAGTTCCCCGGGGGCGGGAGGGCCAGACAATGAGCAGCTCTTC.

A note on this clonotype: One base separates it from a far larger clone, so it is likely a read error. V usage is TRBV6-1 and J usage is TRBJ1-5; D gene ambiguous. The CDR3 sequence is 13 residues long. Germline V gene sequence: CDR1 MNHNS, CDR2 SASEGT. In DNA, the CDR3 is TGTGCCGCCGGCCTCAGCGGCAAACAGCCCCAGCATTTT. Translation: CAAGLSGKQPQHF.

A remark on this clonotype: A read error may be the cause here, since a much bigger clone is one base away. This chain uses TRBV5-1 with TRBJ2-5, with 7 bases matching TRBD1. The germline gives CDR1 SGHRS, CDR2 YFSETQ. The CDR3 has 13 residues. Here the CDR3 DNA reads TGCGCCAGCAGCGGGACAGCACAAGTGACCCAGTACTTC. Translating it yields CASSGTAQVTQYF.

Remarks on this clonotype: Being one base from a much bigger clone, this may be a read error. The chain uses TRBV6-6 and TRBJ2-5, with 7 bases that match TRBD2. CDR1 and CDR2 from the germline V gene are MNHNY and SVGAGI (reference sequence). The CDR3 consists of 15 residues. V lost 5 bases and J lost 3; bases outside the gene matches: 9. CDR3 loop: CASSLPYAGEETQYF. The CDR3 DNA is TGTGCCAGCAGTCTCCCTTATGCGGGAGAAGAGACCCAGTACTTC.

This clonotype was observed at least ten times. This chain uses TRBV5-5 with TRBJ2-3; 9 bases align to TRBD1. V lost 4 bases and J lost 4; bases outside the gene matches: 4. This CDR3 contains 14 residues. The germline V gene has CDR1 SGHKS and CDR2 YYEKEE (reference sequence). CDR3 in DNA: TGTGCCAGCAGCATGGGACAGGGAGCAGATACGCAGTATTTT. It codes for CASSMGQGADTQYF.

The chain couples TRBV2 to TRBJ2-2; the D gene is possibly TRBD2 (7 bases). Germline V CDR1 and CDR2: SNHLY, FYNNEI. V gave up 7 bases and J gave up 2 bases, with 14 bases separating them. There are 15 residues in the CDR3. CDR3 coding DNA: TGTGCCAGCACCCTGAGGGGGGGAAACACCGGGGAGCTGTTTTTT. Its translation: CASTLRGGNTGELFF.

The sample holds many counts of this clonotype. V and J are TRBV28 and TRBJ2-7; 10 bases match TRBD1. CDR1 and CDR2 (germline): MDHEN, SYDVKM. The CDR3 spans 14 residues. After removal of 6 bases from V and 3 bases from J, the junction contained 5 bases not matched to a gene. The CDR3 DNA follows: TGTGCCAGCAGCCCCGGGGACAGGGGCTACGAGCAGTACTTC. As protein: CASSPGDRGYEQYF.